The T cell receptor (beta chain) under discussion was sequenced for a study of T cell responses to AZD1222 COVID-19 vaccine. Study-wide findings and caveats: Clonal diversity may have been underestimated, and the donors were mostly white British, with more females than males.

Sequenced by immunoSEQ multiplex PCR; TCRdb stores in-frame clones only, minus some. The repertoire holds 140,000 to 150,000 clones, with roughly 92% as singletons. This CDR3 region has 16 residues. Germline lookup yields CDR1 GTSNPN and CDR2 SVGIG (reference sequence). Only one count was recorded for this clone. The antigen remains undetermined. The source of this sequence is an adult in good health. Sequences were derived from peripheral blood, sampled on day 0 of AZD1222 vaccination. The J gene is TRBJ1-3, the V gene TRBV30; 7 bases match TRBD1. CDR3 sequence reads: CASVAWSGGLGNTIYF. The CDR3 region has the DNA TGTGCGAGCGTGGCTTGGTCAGGGGGACTTGGAAACACCATATATTTT.